One and the same sample provided the 24 T cell receptor beta chains below, sequenced in a study of regulatory T cells. Notes on the study in general: In CD3G-deficient patients, conventional CD4+ T cells were enriched for hydrophobic CDR3 residues at positions 6 and 7.

Amplification used 52 TRBV primers and 13 TRBJ primers. The method was immunoSEQ multiplex PCR; TCRdb's version includes in-frame clones alone and lacks a portion of them. The data contain approximately 40,000 clones, 75% to 90% of them singletons. Which antigens these TCRs recognize remains unknown. The sample comprised conventional CD4+ T cells sorted from blood. These receptors were obtained from a person under 35 with CD3G deficiency.

The J gene is TRBJ2-1, the V gene TRBV4-1; TRBD1 aligns across 9 bases. V lost 1 base and J lost 8; bases outside the gene matches: 6. The V gene's germline CDR1 is MGHRA and CDR2 YSYEKL. The CDR3 runs to 15 residues. CDR3 in DNA: TGCGCCAGCAGCCAAGGGGACAGGGTCTATGATGAGCAGTTCTTC. The encoded protein is CASSQGDRVYDEQFF.

The rearrangement uses TRBV5-1 and TRBJ2-3; D is possibly TRBD2 (6 bases). Trimming pared 2 bases from V and 7 bases from J, leaving 14 bases between. The CDR3 contains 14 residues. CDR1 and CDR2 from the germline V gene are SGHRS and YFSETQ. This chain's CDR3 is CASSFGTPGNTQYF. The CDR3 region has the DNA TGCGCCAGCAGCTTCGGGACTCCCGGAAATACGCAGTATTTT.

V usage is TRBV6-1 and J usage is TRBJ2-7; D remains ambiguous. Per germline, CDR1 MNHNS and CDR2 SASEGT. The CDR3 has 13 amino acids. Trimming removed 4 bases at V and 3 bases at J, with 10 bases between. This CDR3 is CASSVRGFYEQYF. CDR3 coding DNA: TGTGCCAGCAGTGTAAGAGGATTCTACGAGCAGTACTTC.

The chain recombines TRBV6-1 with TRBJ2-7, with TRBD1 matching over 10 bases. CDR1 is MNHNS and CDR2 is SASEGT in the germline V gene. J lost 3 bases, V lost 6 bases, and 5 bases had no gene match. This CDR3 is 14 amino acids long. Here the CDR3 reads CASSKGQGFYEQYF. The CDR3 region has the DNA TGTGCCAGCAGCAAGGGACAGGGGTTCTACGAGCAGTACTTC.

The chain links TRBV27 to TRBJ2-7; 10 bases agree with TRBD2. The CDR3 length is 16 residues. Trimming cost V 0 bases and J 4 bases; bases outside gene matches: 6. Germline-derived CDR1 and CDR2 are MNHEY and SMNVEV (reference sequence). The CDR3 region is CASSLSASGSRYEQYF. Here the CDR3 DNA reads TGTGCCAGCAGTTTATCGGCTAGCGGGAGTAGGTACGAGCAGTACTTC.

The V call is TRBV5-6, the J call TRBJ1-1, with unresolved D. Germline CDR1 is SGHDT and CDR2 is YYEEEE. V dropped 2 bases and J dropped 1 base, with 6 bases sitting between them. CDR3 length: 13 amino acids. CDR3 DNA sequence: TGTGCCAGCAGCTTAAAGGGGAACACTGAAGCTTTCTTT. Translating gives CASSLKGNTEAFF.

The V gene is TRBV7-9, the J gene TRBJ1-2; D might be TRBD1 (5 bases). In germline, CDR1 is SEHNR, CDR2 FQNEAQ (reference sequence). Trimming took off 5 bases at V and 8 bases at J, with 21 bases between the two ends. The CDR3 is 15 amino acids. CDR3 in amino acids: CASSGRRDAGVGYTF. The CDR3 DNA sequence: TGTGCCAGCAGCGGACGCCGGGACGCCGGAGTGGGCTACACCTTC.

The V gene is TRBV30, the J gene TRBJ2-7, with D perhaps being TRBD1 or TRBD2 (6 bases each). Trimming took off 2 bases at V and 0 bases at J, with 11 bases between the two ends. The germline V gene encodes CDR1 GTSNPN and CDR2 SVGIG (reference sequence). This CDR3 comprises 14 residues. CDR3 loop: CAWSLGGSSYEQYF. The CDR3 DNA reads TGTGCCTGGAGTCTAGGGGGGAGCTCCTACGAGCAGTACTTC. Combining the CDR3 with reference TRBV30 and TRBJ2-7 gives the whole variable domain SQTIHQWPATLVQPVGSPLSLECTVEGTSNPNLYWYRQAAGRGLQLLFYSVGIGQISSEVPQNLSASRPQDRQFILSSKKLLLSDSGFYLCAWSLGGSSYEQYFGPGTRLTVT.

The rearrangement links TRBV18 to TRBJ1-4; D gene unclear. CDR1 and CDR2 from the germline V gene are KGHSH and LQKENI. There are 14 residues in the CDR3. Trimming took 2 bases from V and 8 from J, leaving 12 bases between them. The CDR3 loop reads CASSPSHSREKLFF. CDR3 sequence (DNA): TGTGCCAGCTCACCATCACATTCGAGGGAAAAACTGTTTTTT.

This rearrangement joins TRBV11-3 to TRBJ2-5; 14 positions match TRBD2. This CDR3 spans 17 amino acids. Germline CDR1 SGHNT, CDR2 YENEEA. V shed 5 bases, J shed 4 bases, and the junction held 9 bases outside the gene matches. The CDR3 bases are TGTGCCAGCAGCCCACGCCGCGGACTAGCGGGAGGAGAGACCCAGTACTTC. This translates into CASSPRRGLAGGETQYF.

V and J are TRBV6-1 and TRBJ1-6; D gene ambiguous. This CDR3 has 14 amino acids. CDR1 is MNHNS and CDR2 is SASEGT in the germline V gene. Trimming took off 3 bases at V and 6 bases at J, with 9 bases between the two ends. The CDR3 DNA reads as TGTGCCAGCAGTGACAACAGACTTAATTCACCCCTCCACTTT. Its translation: CASSDNRLNSPLHF.

This chain links TRBV27 with TRBJ1-2; 9 bases map to TRBD1. The V gene's germline CDR1 is MNHEY and CDR2 SMNVEV (reference sequence). V shed 6 bases, J shed 8 bases, and the junction held 7 bases outside the gene matches. CDR3 length: 13 amino acids. CDR3 sequence (DNA): TGTGCCAGCAGCCCCACAGGGGGCCACGGCTACACCTTC. This gives the protein CASSPTGGHGYTF.

This chain links TRBV28 with TRBJ2-5; D is possibly TRBD1 or TRBD2 (5 bases each). Germline values: CDR1 MDHEN, CDR2 SYDVKM. CDR3 length: 15 amino acids. V gave up 6 bases and J gave up 7 bases, with 21 bases separating them. The chain's CDR3 is CASSPSGPIVGTQYF. CDR3 nucleotides: TGTGCCAGCAGCCCTTCGGGGCCGATCGTAGGGACCCAGTACTTC.

The chain uses TRBV4-1 and TRBJ1-4, with 7 bases that match TRBD1. V trimming: 4 bases; J trimming: 5 bases; junction bases outside the gene matches: 10. This CDR3 comprises 16 residues. CDR1 MGHRA and CDR2 YSYEKL come from the germline V gene. CDR3 protein: CASSLWGDRSNEKLFF. For the CDR3, the DNA is TGCGCCAGCAGCCTGTGGGGGGACAGATCAAATGAAAAACTGTTTTTT.

The chain joins TRBV5-1 to TRBJ2-7; 10 positions agree with TRBD1. Per germline, CDR1 SGHRS and CDR2 YFSETQ. This CDR3 comprises 14 residues. V gave up 4 bases and J gave up 7 bases; unmatched junction bases: 8. CDR3 DNA: TGCGCCAGCAGCCAGGGGACAGGGGCGCAAGAGCAGTACTTC. Translation: CASSQGTGAQEQYF.

The V gene is TRBV21-1, the J gene TRBJ1-1; no check of the table's D call, TRBD1, against the DNA was made. TRBV21-1 is a pseudogene segment. This CDR3 comprises 14 residues. In DNA, the CDR3 is TGTGCCAGCAGCAAGCTTGGGGCGTACACTGAAGCTTTCTTT. Translated: CASSKLGAYTEAFF.

The chain recombines TRBV28 with TRBJ1-4; D gene ambiguous. Deletions cut 2 bases from V and 5 bases from J, with 9 bases between. The CDR3 covers 14 residues. Germline CDR1 MDHEN, CDR2 SYDVKM. CDR3 loop: CASSLNSPNEKLFF. The CDR3 DNA follows: TGTGCCAGCAGTTTAAACAGCCCCAATGAAAAACTGTTTTTT. The full variable domain, in which reference TRBV28 and TRBJ1-4 provide the parts outside the CDR3, is DVKVTQSSRYLVKRTGEKVFLECVQDMDHENMFWYRQDPGLGLRLIYFSYDVKMKEKGDIPEGYSVSREKKERFSLILESASTNQTSMYLCASSLNSPNEKLFFGSGTQLSVL.

The rearrangement uses TRBV5-1 and TRBJ2-5; 8 bases match TRBD1. Germline V lookup: CDR1 SGHRS, CDR2 YFSETQ. The CDR3 spans 14 residues. V dropped 4 bases and J dropped 4; count of bases not matched to a gene: 6. CDR3 in amino acids: CASSQGARGETQYF. The CDR3 DNA reads as TGCGCCAGCAGCCAGGGGGCGCGGGGAGAGACCCAGTACTTC.

The chain is built from TRBV5-1 and TRBJ2-1, with 8 bases lining up with TRBD1. The germline V gene encodes CDR1 SGHRS and CDR2 YFSETQ. After removal of 3 bases from V and 3 bases from J, the junction contained 5 bases not matched to a gene. CDR3 length equals 15 residues. CDR3 sequence reads: CASSYQGASYNEQFF. The CDR3 DNA follows: TGCGCCAGCAGCTATCAGGGGGCTAGCTACAATGAGCAGTTCTTC.

V is TRBV7-9 and J is TRBJ2-1, with 12 nucleotides matching TRBD2. Trimming at V came to 5 bases and at J to 8 bases, leaving 10 bases not matched to a gene. The germline V gene has CDR1 SEHNR and CDR2 FQNEAQ (reference sequence). The CDR3 runs 16 residues. CDR3 sequence reads: CASSRHRTSGDHEQFF. The CDR3 region has the DNA TGTGCCAGCAGCCGGCATCGGACTAGCGGGGACCATGAGCAGTTCTTC.

The chain joins TRBV6-1 to TRBJ2-5; D unclear. CDR1 and CDR2 from the germline V gene are MNHNS and SASEGT. The CDR3 runs 12 residues. V lost 6 bases and J 7 bases, leaving 12 bases between the germline ends. CDR3 DNA sequence: TGTGCCAGCAGCCCCGTGGGATTGACCCAGTACTTC. Translated, it gives CASSPVGLTQYF.

The rearrangement links TRBV11-2 to TRBJ2-5; D might be TRBD2 (5 bases). The CDR3 has 15 amino acids. V lost 2 bases and J 5 bases, leaving 15 bases between the germline ends. CDR1 and CDR2 (germline): SGHAT, FQNNGV. In DNA form, the CDR3 reads TGTGCCAGCAGCTTAAACGGACTCCAAAGGGAGACCCAGTACTTC. Translation gives CASSLNGLQRETQYF.

In regard to this clone: Other DNA variants within this sample encode the same CDR3. V gene TRBV7-9 combines with J gene TRBJ1-1; D is ambiguous. The CDR3 totals 13 residues. Trimming took off 3 bases at V and 0 bases at J, with 5 bases between the two ends. Germline assignment: CDR1 SEHNR and CDR2 FQNEAQ (reference sequence). As DNA, the CDR3 is TGTGCCAGCAGCTTCGGACTGAACACTGAAGCTTTCTTT. It is translated as CASSFGLNTEAFF.

This clone was observed a handful of times. V is TRBV11-3 and J is TRBJ2-3, with 8 bases identical to TRBD2. Germline V gene sequence: CDR1 SGHNT, CDR2 YENEEA. V was pared by 3 bases and J by 7 bases, with 9 bases of the junction left unmatched. CDR3 length equals 15 residues. CDR3 loop: CASSFSGLEINTQYF. The DNA for the CDR3 is TGTGCCAGCAGCTTCTCGGGACTAGAGATAAATACGCAGTATTTT.